This is a list of T cell receptor beta chains from one sample in a study of blood T cells in healthy people across ages. Each CDR3 protein gets one entry after TCRdb re-called the 5' RACE reads with MiXCR. The table records about 930,000 distinct CDR3 sequences, 29% of them present only once. This sample also belongs to another study, concerning T cells of mothers and their children.

The sequenced sample consisted of blood. These receptors all come from a woman aged 35 to 49 in good health. Each CDR3 is given with its conserved first and last residue. D genes are given only for firm matches. Where a row states a size, it is once, few, many or the class of an expanded clone; other rows omit it.

j_call: TRBJ2-7; cdr3_length: 15; v_call: TRBV20-1; d_call: TRBD2; clone_size: many; cdr3_aa: CSPLRTSGASYEQYF; cdr3_nt: TGCAGTCCCCTCAGGACTAGCGGGGCTTCCTACGAGCAGTACTTC
j_call: TRBJ2-5; cdr3_length: 16; v_call: TRBV6-6; d_call: TRBD2; clone_size: .; cdr3_aa: CASLERAGGIQETQYF; cdr3_nt: TGTGCCAGCTTAGAAAGGGCGGGGGGGATACAAGAGACCCAGTACTTC
j_call: TRBJ2-1; cdr3_length: 15; v_call: TRBV4-3; d_call: TRBD1; clone_size: .; cdr3_aa: CASSETGVAYNEQFF; cdr3_nt: TGCGCCAGCAGTGAGACAGGGGTTGCCTACAATGAGCAGTTCTTC
j_call: TRBJ1-5; cdr3_length: 15; v_call: TRBV6-2/TRBV6-3; d_call: TRBD1; clone_size: .; cdr3_aa: CASSPRGLGNQPQHF; cdr3_nt: TGTGCCAGCAGTCCCAGGGGGCTGGGCAATCAGCCCCAGCATTTT
j_call: TRBJ2-7; cdr3_length: 16; v_call: TRBV7-9; d_call: TRBD2; clone_size: many; cdr3_aa: CASSLMQASGTYEQYF; cdr3_nt: TGTGCCAGCAGCCTTATGCAGGCTAGCGGAACCTACGAGCAGTACTTC
j_call: TRBJ2-1; cdr3_length: 15; v_call: TRBV19; d_call: .; clone_size: .; cdr3_aa: CASTPEGEPGNEQFF; cdr3_nt: TGTGCCAGTACCCCAGAGGGGGAGCCGGGCAATGAGCAGTTCTTC
j_call: TRBJ2-5; cdr3_length: 15; v_call: TRBV20-1; d_call: .; clone_size: few; cdr3_aa: CSAKDPLSGLETQYF; cdr3_nt: TGCAGTGCTAAAGATCCCCTGTCTGGTCTTGAGACCCAGTACTTC
j_call: TRBJ1-2; cdr3_length: 16; v_call: TRBV27; d_call: TRBD1; clone_size: .; cdr3_aa: CASSLFGTGLNYGYTF; cdr3_nt: TGTGCCAGCAGTTTATTCGGGACAGGTCTTAACTATGGCTACACCTTC
j_call: TRBJ1-2; cdr3_length: 13; v_call: TRBV29-1; d_call: .; clone_size: .; cdr3_aa: CSVGTSAEYGYTF; cdr3_nt: TGCAGCGTTGGGACATCCGCGGAGTATGGCTACACCTTC
j_call: TRBJ2-4; cdr3_length: 15; v_call: TRBV25-1; d_call: .; clone_size: many; cdr3_aa: CASSVTRGAKNIQYF; cdr3_nt: TGTGCCAGCAGTGTTACCAGGGGAGCCAAAAACATTCAGTACTTC
j_call: TRBJ2-3; cdr3_length: 19; v_call: TRBV7-9; d_call: TRBD2; clone_size: few; cdr3_aa: CASSTYETSGGEGTDTQYF; cdr3_nt: TGTGCCAGCAGCACTTATGAGACTAGCGGGGGAGAGGGAACAGATACGCAGTATTTT
j_call: TRBJ2-7; cdr3_length: 14; v_call: TRBV12-3/TRBV12-4; d_call: TRBD1; clone_size: many; cdr3_aa: CASSDGTGPYEQYF; cdr3_nt: TGTGCCAGCAGCGACGGGACAGGGCCGTACGAGCAGTACTTC
j_call: TRBJ2-7; cdr3_length: 14; v_call: TRBV27; d_call: TRBD2; clone_size: many; cdr3_aa: CASSLRAGGHEQYF; cdr3_nt: TGTGCCAGCAGTTTACGAGCGGGGGGCCACGAGCAGTACTTC
j_call: TRBJ1-1; cdr3_length: 13; v_call: TRBV29-1; d_call: .; clone_size: few; cdr3_aa: CSVDWRGDTEAFF; cdr3_nt: TGCAGCGTTGATTGGCGAGGGGACACTGAAGCTTTCTTT
j_call: TRBJ2-1; cdr3_length: 16; v_call: TRBV24-1; d_call: TRBD1; clone_size: .; cdr3_aa: CATSDPTLQGAYEQFF; cdr3_nt: TGTGCCACCAGTGACCCTACCCTACAGGGGGCCTATGAGCAGTTCTTC
j_call: TRBJ2-5; cdr3_length: 14; v_call: TRBV5-1; d_call: .; clone_size: few; cdr3_aa: CASSLTTGRKTQYF; cdr3_nt: TGCGCCAGCAGCTTGACGACAGGTCGGAAGACCCAGTACTTC
j_call: TRBJ1-2; cdr3_length: 12; v_call: TRBV2; d_call: .; clone_size: few; cdr3_aa: CASSEQRYGYTF; cdr3_nt: TGTGCCAGCAGTGAACAGCGCTATGGCTACACCTTC
j_call: TRBJ1-3; cdr3_length: 16; v_call: TRBV7-6; d_call: TRBD1; clone_size: few; cdr3_aa: CASSATTGVAGNTIYF; cdr3_nt: TGTGCCAGCAGCGCAACAACAGGGGTAGCTGGAAACACCATATATTTT
j_call: TRBJ2-1; cdr3_length: 14; v_call: TRBV5-1; d_call: TRBD2; clone_size: .; cdr3_aa: CASSLLASYNEQFF; cdr3_nt: TGCGCCAGCAGCTTACTAGCGTCCTACAATGAGCAGTTCTTC
j_call: TRBJ2-3; cdr3_length: 15; v_call: TRBV12-3/TRBV12-4; d_call: TRBD2; clone_size: .; cdr3_aa: CASSFPTSGTDTEYF; cdr3_nt: TGTGCCAGCAGTTTCCCGACTAGCGGCACAGATACGGAATATTTT
j_call: TRBJ2-7; cdr3_length: 14; v_call: TRBV20-1; d_call: TRBD1; clone_size: many; cdr3_aa: CSANTGTGRLEQYF; cdr3_nt: TGCAGTGCCAATACCGGGACAGGGAGACTCGAGCAGTACTTC